The present entry profiles one TCR beta chain with its context. What it binds is not known. This sample is part of a study of a mutant IDH1 vaccine in newly diagnosed glioma. Across the whole study: Treated patients had a mean age of about 37 years and a sex split that was about 62% male and 37.5% female. It was radiotherapy, temozolomide, or both that patients received previously, with most receiving both.

The CDR3 has 17 residues. J lost 0 bases, V lost 6 bases, and 12 bases had no gene match. Looked up from germline, CDR1 is PRHDT and CDR2 is FYEKMQ (reference sequence). Assay used: immunoSEQ multiplex PCR; TCRdb lists only in-frame clones, some missing. The table records fewer than 100,000 clones, over 75% of them present only once. Time point indicated: week 5, during vaccination. In every dose of vaccine, 300 ug of mutant IDH1 20-mer peptide was given alongside topical imiquimod. The genes are TRBV13 and TRBJ2-3; 7 bases map to TRBD2. The input for sequencing was PBMCs, taken from a glioma patient whose treatment included an IDH1 peptide vaccine. The clonotype originates from a woman aged 50 to 60 with glioma. CDR3 amino acids: CASRDLTSASSTDTQYF. For the CDR3, the DNA is TGTGCCAGCAGGGATCTAACTAGCGCATCCAGCACAGATACGCAGTATTTT.